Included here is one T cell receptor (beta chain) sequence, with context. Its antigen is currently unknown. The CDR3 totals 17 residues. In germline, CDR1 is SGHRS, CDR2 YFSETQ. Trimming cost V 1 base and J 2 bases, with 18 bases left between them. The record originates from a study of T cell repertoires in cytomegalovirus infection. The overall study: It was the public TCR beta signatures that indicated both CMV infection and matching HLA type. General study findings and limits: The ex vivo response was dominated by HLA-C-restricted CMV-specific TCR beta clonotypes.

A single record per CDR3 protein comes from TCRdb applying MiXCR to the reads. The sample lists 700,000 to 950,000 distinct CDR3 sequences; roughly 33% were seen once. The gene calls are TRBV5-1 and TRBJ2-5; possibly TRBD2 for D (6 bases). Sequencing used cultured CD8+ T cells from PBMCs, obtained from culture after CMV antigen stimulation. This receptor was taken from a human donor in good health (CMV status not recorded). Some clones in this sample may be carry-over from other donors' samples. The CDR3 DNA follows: TGCGCCAGCAGCTTGTTGGGACTGGGGTCCCTTCAAGAGACCCAGTACTTC. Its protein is CASSLLGLGSLQETQYF.